This T cell receptor beta chain stems from a study of response to subunit inactivated influenza vaccine. Each CDR3 protein is one row after TCRdb ran MiXCR on the RT-PCR reads. The sample yields around 650,000 distinct CDR3 sequences, 15% to 18% seen once. A word on this clonotype: What it binds is unknown.

Findings and caveats of the study: Authors suggested seasonal influenza vaccinations each recruit few new T cells.

The source is a middle-aged man who received an inactivated influenza vaccine. Sequenced here: PBMCs from blood, sampled approximately 13 days after vaccination.

The CDR3 region has the DNA TGTGCCAGTAGTATGGGCCTCGTCACAGATACGCAGTATTTT. It is translated as CASSMGLVTDTQYF. The V call is TRBV19, the J call TRBJ2-3, with no clear D. This CDR3 has 14 amino acids. V lost 3 bases, J lost 2 bases, and 9 bases lay in between. The germline gives CDR1 LNHDA, CDR2 SQIVND (reference sequence).